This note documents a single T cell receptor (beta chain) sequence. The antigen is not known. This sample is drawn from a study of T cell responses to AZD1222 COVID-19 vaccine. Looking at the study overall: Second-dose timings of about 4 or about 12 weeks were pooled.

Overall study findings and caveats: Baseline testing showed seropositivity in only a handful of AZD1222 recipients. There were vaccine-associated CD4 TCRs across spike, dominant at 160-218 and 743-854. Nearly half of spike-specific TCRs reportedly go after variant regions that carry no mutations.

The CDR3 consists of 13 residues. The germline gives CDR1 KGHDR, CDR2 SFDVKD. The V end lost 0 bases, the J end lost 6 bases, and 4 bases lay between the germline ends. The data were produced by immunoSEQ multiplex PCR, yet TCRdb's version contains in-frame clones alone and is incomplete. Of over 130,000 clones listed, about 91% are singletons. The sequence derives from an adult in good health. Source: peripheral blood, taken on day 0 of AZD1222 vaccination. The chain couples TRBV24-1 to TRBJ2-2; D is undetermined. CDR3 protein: CATSDLYSGELFF. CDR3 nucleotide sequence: TGTGCCACCAGTGATTTGTACTCCGGGGAGCTGTTTTTT.